Below are 22 T cell receptor beta chains sequenced from a single sample in a study of identical twins (dated by TCRdb to between 2015 and 2016). Library preparation employed 5' RACE. The data were produced on an Illumina HiSeq 2000. TCRdb reran the public reads through fastp at Q25 and MiXCR, keeping productive beta chains. For every CDR3 protein sequence, its rows merge into one entry that carries the most common genes and DNA. This sample has about 220,000 distinct CDR3 sequences in its table, and about 7.5% of those were observed once. The ten largest clones take up approximately 2% of the sample. The sample was also reused in another study, on yellow fever vaccine responses in identical twins.

Source material: memory (CD45RO+) T cells sorted from blood. The label giving this sample's cell subset or site can be read as: CD45RO+ enriched T cells. The receptor set was obtained from a woman younger than 35 in good health.

This clonotype has more than one count but fewer than ten. This chain links TRBV30 with TRBJ2-7; 12 bases map to TRBD1. Germline V gene data show CDR1 as GTSNPN and CDR2 as SVGIG (reference sequence). V shed 5 bases, J shed 9 bases, and the junction held 17 bases outside the gene matches. The CDR3 totals 16 residues. The CDR3 DNA reads as TGTGCCTGGTCCCTGTCCCGGGACAGGGGGCTGTCAGGGCAGTACTTC. Protein sequence: CAWSLSRDRGLSGQYF. The whole variable domain, filled in from reference TRBV30 and TRBJ2-7, reads SQTIHQWPATLVQPVGSPLSLECTVEGTSNPNLYWYRQAAGRGLQLLFYSVGIGQISSEVPQNLSASRPQDRQFILSSKKLLLSDSGFYLCAWSLSRDRGLSGQYFGPGTRLTVT.

This clonotype occurred a few times. V is TRBV10-3 and J is TRBJ1-5, with D possibly being TRBD1 (6 bases). The ends were cut back, 9 bases at V and 1 base at J, with 10 bases in the middle. Germline values: CDR1 ENHRY, CDR2 SYGVKD. The CDR3 loop spans 13 amino acids. CDR3 DNA sequence: TGTGCCATACGACAGGAAAGCAATCAGCCCCAGCATTTT. Its translation is CAIRQESNQPQHF.

At least ten counts were recorded for this clonotype. The chain is built from TRBV24-1 and TRBJ1-2; D perhaps matches TRBD1 (5 bases). This CDR3 is 15 amino acids long. With 3 bases removed from V and 1 base from J, the gap between germline ends came to 11 bases. The V gene's germline CDR1 is KGHDR and CDR2 SFDVKD. In nucleotides, the CDR3 is TGTGCCACCAGTGATGACCGGGGGTATAACTATGGCTACACCTTC. This sequence encodes CATSDDRGYNYGYTF.

Many counts were recorded for this clonotype. The chain carries TRBV6-4 and TRBJ2-2; no firm D call. Trimming took off 6 bases at V and 0 bases at J, with 5 bases between the two ends. The germline V gene encodes CDR1 MRHNA and CDR2 SNTAGT. The CDR3 spans 13 residues. Here the CDR3 DNA reads TGTGCCAGCAGCTCCGCGAACACCGGGGAGCTGTTTTTT. It codes for CASSSANTGELFF.

This clonotype was detected many times. The chain joins TRBV11-2 to TRBJ2-1; 8 bases are a match to TRBD1. The CDR3 length is 15 residues. Germline lookup yields CDR1 SGHAT and CDR2 FQNNGV. V lost 5 bases, J lost 6 bases, and 9 bases stayed unmatched. This CDR3 is CASSLGQGSFNEQFF. DNA for the CDR3: TGTGCCAGCAGCCTCGGACAGGGTTCGTTCAATGAGCAGTTCTTC.

This clonotype was observed many times. This rearrangement joins TRBV7-2 to TRBJ1-1; 12 nucleotides line up with TRBD1. Trimming took 5 bases from V and 4 from J; bases not matched to a gene: 11. CDR3 length: 17 residues. Germline CDR1 is SGHTA and CDR2 is FQGNSA. The chain's CDR3 is CASSLNRDRGRITEAFF. CDR3 bases: TGTGCCAGCAGCCTGAACCGGGACAGGGGGCGCATCACTGAAGCTTTCTTT.

This clonotype was seen many times. The chain links TRBV24-1 to TRBJ2-5; 8 bases agree with TRBD1. After removal of 7 bases from V and 2 bases from J, the junction contained 2 bases not matched to a gene. Germline V gene sequence: CDR1 KGHDR, CDR2 SFDVKD. This CDR3 contains 13 residues. The CDR3 loop is CATSNRGQETQYF. The CDR3 DNA reads TGTGCCACCAGCAACAGGGGGCAAGAGACCCAGTACTTC.

This clonotype was detected ten times or more. The V call is TRBV27, the J call TRBJ2-6; 9 bases agree with TRBD1. This CDR3 has 18 residues. V gave up 2 bases and J gave up 2 bases; unmatched junction bases: 7. Looked up from germline, CDR1 is MNHEY and CDR2 is SMNVEV (reference sequence). CDR3: CASSLEYRGRAGANVLTF. The DNA for the CDR3 is TGTGCCAGCAGTTTAGAGTACAGGGGGCGTGCTGGGGCCAACGTCCTGACTTTC.

The table lists this clonotype with many counts. The chain is built from TRBV29-1 and TRBJ1-2; tentatively, D is TRBD1 (6 bases). The CDR3 has 13 amino acids. Per germline, CDR1 SQVTM and CDR2 ANQGSEA. The ends were cut back, 7 bases at V and 2 bases at J, with 14 bases in the middle. Here the CDR3 reads CSASGTLNYGYTF. The CDR3 nucleotides read TGCAGCGCTTCGGGGACACTCAACTATGGCTACACCTTC.

The chain combines TRBV3-1 with TRBJ2-6; D possibly uses TRBD1 or TRBD2 (5 bases each). CDR1 and CDR2 (germline): LGHDT, YNNKEL (reference sequence). V gave up 1 base and J gave up 2 bases, with 9 bases separating them. The CDR3 is 16 residues long. The CDR3 region has the DNA TGTGCCAGCAGCCAAGGGTCGGGACCTGGGGCCAACGTCCTGACTTTC. This translates into CASSQGSGPGANVLTF.

This clonotype was seen repeatedly, ten times or more. The chain carries TRBV13 and TRBJ2-1; TRBD2 matches at 8 bases. Losses at the gene ends were 5 bases for V and 7 bases for J; bases not matched to a gene: 13. Per germline, CDR1 PRHDT and CDR2 FYEKMQ (reference sequence). The CDR3 runs 16 residues. The CDR3 spells CASSLPRLSGINEQFF. CDR3 nucleotide sequence: TGTGCCAGCAGCCTACCCCGTCTTAGCGGGATAAATGAGCAGTTCTTC.

This clonotype was counted ten times or more. The chain links TRBV6-1 to TRBJ1-5; 8 nucleotides align to TRBD1. The V gene end was trimmed by 2 bases and the J gene end by 0 bases; junction bases not matched to a gene: 0. Germline CDR1 and CDR2: MNHNS and SASEGT. The CDR3 is 15 amino acids. The CDR3 DNA is TGTGCCAGCAGTGAACAGGGGGCTAGCAATCAGCCCCAGCATTTT. Translation: CASSEQGASNQPQHF.

This clonotype appeared many times. This chain links TRBV6-2 or TRBV6-3 with TRBJ2-5; 9 nucleotides align to TRBD2. This CDR3 is 14 amino acids long. Germline loops: CDR1 MNHEY, CDR2 SVGEGT. V lost 6 bases, J lost 4 bases, and 6 bases stayed unmatched. CDR3 sequence (DNA): TGTGCCAGCAGGGGACTAGCAGTCGGAGAGACCCAGTACTTC. Translated: CASRGLAVGETQYF.

This clonotype showed up many times. This chain connects TRBV29-1 to TRBJ2-3; D ambiguous. Trimming removed 2 bases from V and 2 bases from J, with 5 bases in between. The CDR3 length is 12 residues. Germline loops: CDR1 SQVTM, CDR2 ANQGSEA. CDR3 DNA sequence: TGCAGCGTTGAAACGAACACAGATACGCAGTATTTT. Amino acids: CSVETNTDTQYF.

This clonotype was recorded a few times. The rearrangement uses TRBV20-1 and TRBJ2-3, with 9 bases lining up with TRBD2. V shed 5 bases and J 2 bases; nucleotides not matched to a gene: 14. Germline V gene lookup returns CDR1 DFQATT and CDR2 SNEGSKA (reference sequence). The CDR3 spans 17 residues. CDR3 sequence: CSAPRISGGLSTDTQYF. The CDR3 DNA reads TGCAGTGCTCCTCGGATTAGCGGGGGCCTCTCCACAGATACGCAGTATTTT.

The rearrangement uses TRBV2 and TRBJ2-3; D might be TRBD2 (5 bases). Germline values: CDR1 SNHLY, CDR2 FYNNEI. The CDR3 has 13 amino acids. Trimming took off 3 bases at V and 2 bases at J, with 6 bases between the two ends. The CDR3 nucleotides are TGTGCCAGCAGTGAGGACTTCACAGATACGCAGTATTTT. It is translated as CASSEDFTDTQYF.

This chain uses TRBV10-1 with TRBJ2-1; 7 nucleotides agree with TRBD1. Germline V gene lookup returns CDR1 WNHNN and CDR2 SYGVQD (reference sequence). There are 16 residues in the CDR3. Trimming removed 6 bases from V and 2 bases from J; junction bases left unmatched: 10. The DNA for the CDR3 is TGCGCCAGCAGACAAGACAGGGTACTTACCTACAATGAGCAGTTCTTC. Translating it yields CASRQDRVLTYNEQFF.

This clonotype was seen many times. The chain joins TRBV20-1 to TRBJ1-1; no clear D gene. The germline gives CDR1 DFQATT, CDR2 SNEGSKA (reference sequence). V lost 3 bases to trimming and J lost 8 bases, with 7 bases between them. The CDR3 length is 10 residues. The CDR3 coding sequence is TGCAGTGCTAGGGAGTGGGAAGCTTTCTTT. Encoded protein: CSAREWEAFF.

The chain couples TRBV6-1 to TRBJ2-7, with 7 bases aligning to TRBD1. Germline V gene lookup returns CDR1 MNHNS and CDR2 SASEGT. Trimming took 7 bases from V and 0 from J; bases not matched to a gene: 6. The CDR3 has 14 amino acids. The CDR3 DNA reads TGTGCCAGCATCGGGACAGATAGCTCCTACGAGCAGTACTTC. It translates to CASIGTDSSYEQYF.

This clonotype was seen only a few times. This sequence joins TRBV13 and TRBJ2-5; D possibly corresponds to TRBD1 (5 bases). V lost 3 bases, J lost 2 bases, and 7 bases lay in between. The CDR3 spans 13 residues. Germline-derived CDR1 and CDR2 are PRHDT and FYEKMQ (reference sequence). Here the CDR3 DNA reads TGTGCCAGCAGCTTCAGGGAACAAGAGACCCAGTACTTC. Residues: CASSFREQETQYF.

This clonotype was counted between two and nine times. The chain employs TRBV3-1 and TRBJ1-3; D may be TRBD1 (6 bases). The germline CDR1 and CDR2 sequences are LGHDT and YNNKEL (reference sequence). Trimming shortened V by 5 bases and J by 1 base, and 9 bases separated the two germline ends. The CDR3 extends over 14 amino acids. CDR3 bases: TGTGCCAGCAGCTACACAGGGTCTGGAAACACCATATATTTT. Translation: CASSYTGSGNTIYF.

This clonotype was observed many times. V and J are TRBV3-1 and TRBJ2-1; D may be TRBD2 (6 bases). Germline CDR1 is LGHDT and CDR2 is YNNKEL (reference sequence). Trimming pared 4 bases from V and 0 bases from J, leaving 10 bases between. This CDR3 is 15 amino acids long. CDR3: CASSPPSVSYNEQFF. The CDR3 DNA follows: TGTGCCAGCAGCCCACCTAGCGTCTCCTACAATGAGCAGTTCTTC.